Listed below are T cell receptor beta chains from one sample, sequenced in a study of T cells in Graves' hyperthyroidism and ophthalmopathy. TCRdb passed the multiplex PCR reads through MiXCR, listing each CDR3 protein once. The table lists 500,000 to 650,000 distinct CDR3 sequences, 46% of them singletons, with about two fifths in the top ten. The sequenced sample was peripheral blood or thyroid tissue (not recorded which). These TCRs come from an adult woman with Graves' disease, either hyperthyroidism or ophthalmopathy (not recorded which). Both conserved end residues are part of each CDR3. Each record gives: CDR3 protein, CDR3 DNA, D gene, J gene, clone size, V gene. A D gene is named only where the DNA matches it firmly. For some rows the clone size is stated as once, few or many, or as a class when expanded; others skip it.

CATSSGSSNQPQHF | TGTGCCACCAGCAGCGGATCTAGCAATCAGCCCCAGCATTTT | NA | TRBJ1-5 | few | TRBV15
CATSDYRGLQETQYF | TGTGCCACCAGTGATTACAGGGGGCTGCAGGAGACCCAGTACTTC | TRBD1 | TRBJ2-5 | many | TRBV24-1
CASSLVGEGVSEAFF | TGTGCCAGCAGCTTAGTAGGGGAAGGTGTTTCTGAAGCTTTCTTT | NA | TRBJ1-1 | few | TRBV7-2
CASSLRGAGELFF | TGTGCCAGCAGCTTGAGGGGAGCCGGGGAGCTGTTTTTT | NA | TRBJ2-2 | many | TRBV5-4
CASSFVQAQGSPLHF | TGTGCCAGCAGCTTCGTCCAGGCGCAGGGTTCACCCCTCCACTTT | NA | TRBJ1-6 | few | TRBV7-6
CASSWGPLSNSPLHF | TGTGCCAGCAGTTGGGGGCCCCTGAGTAATTCACCCCTCCACTTT | NA | TRBJ1-6 | NA | TRBV2
CASSVGGGTHQPQHF | TGTGCCAGCAGCGTAGGGGGGGGGACCCATCAGCCCCAGCATTTT | NA | TRBJ1-5 | NA | TRBV9
CATSSGPEETQYF | TGTGCCACCAGCAGCGGACCCGAGGAGACCCAGTACTTC | NA | TRBJ2-5 | few | TRBV15
CASSIDLGAGELFF | TGTGCCAGTAGTATAGATCTGGGGGCCGGGGAGCTGTTTTTT | NA | TRBJ2-2 | many | TRBV19
CASSQGTGNTIYF | TGTGCCAGCAGTCAGGGTACCGGAAACACCATATATTTT | NA | TRBJ1-3 | NA | TRBV12-3/TRBV12-4
CASSLDGAADYGYTF | TGTGCCAGCAGCTTAGACGGGGCCGCGGACTATGGCTACACCTTC | NA | TRBJ1-2 | many | TRBV7-2
CASSRTRLGRSPLHF | TGTGCCAGCAGCAGGACTCGCCTAGGCCGTTCACCCCTCCACTTT | NA | TRBJ1-6 | once | TRBV12-3/TRBV12-4
CATSGRVGGVDEAFF | TGTGCCACCAGCGGACGGGTTGGTGGTGTAGATGAAGCTTTCTTT | NA | TRBJ1-1 | NA | TRBV24-1
CSASTPPREQFF | TGCAGCGCCTCAACCCCTCCGAGGGAGCAGTTCTTC | NA | TRBJ2-1 | NA | TRBV29-1
CASSSDRGDTEAFF | TGTGCCAGCAGCTCAGACAGGGGCGACACTGAAGCTTTCTTT | TRBD1 | TRBJ1-1 | NA | TRBV7-9
CASSIPTGIGFGEKLFF | TGTGCCAGTAGTATACCGACAGGGATTGGATTTGGGGAAAAACTGTTTTTT | TRBD1 | TRBJ1-4 | NA | TRBV19
CASSIPWGQPQHF | TGTGCCAGTAGTATTCCATGGGGTCAGCCCCAGCATTTT | NA | TRBJ1-5 | NA | TRBV19
CASSTHQSQHF | TGTGCCAGTAGTACTCACCAGTCCCAGCATTTT | NA | TRBJ1-5 | NA | TRBV19
CASSHYTRETVNTEAFF | TGTGCCAGCAGCCATTACACGAGGGAGACAGTGAACACTGAAGCTTTCTTT | NA | TRBJ1-1 | NA | TRBV7-9
CASSSNGGLGYTF | TGTGCCAGCAGCTCCAACGGGGGGCTCGGCTACACCTTC | NA | TRBJ1-2 | few | TRBV7-6
CASSTRDIRMEPQYF | TGTGCCAGCAGTACACGGGACATCCGTATGGAGCCCCAGTACTTC | NA | TRBJ2-5 | NA | TRBV2
CASSLGGQLYGYTF | TGTGCCAGCAGTTTGGGAGGACAGCTCTATGGCTACACCTTC | NA | TRBJ1-2 | many | TRBV7-2
CASSYRSGGVGYEQYF | TGTGCCAGCAGCTACCGTTCAGGGGGCGTTGGGTACGAGCAGTACTTC | TRBD1 | TRBJ2-7 | many | TRBV5-5
CATSTETGASEQFF | TGTGCCACCAGCACCGAGACCGGGGCGTCTGAGCAGTTCTTC | NA | TRBJ2-1 | few | TRBV15
CASSELGQGWTQYF | TGTGCCAGCAGTGAATTAGGGCAGGGGTGGACCCAGTACTTC | NA | TRBJ2-5 | NA | TRBV25-1
CASSPRDRVSYTF | TGTGCCAGCAGCCCCAGGGACAGGGTTAGCTACACCTTC | TRBD1 | TRBJ1-2 | NA | TRBV14
CSARVADTLGELFF | TGCAGTGCTAGGGTAGCGGATACCCTCGGGGAGCTGTTTTTT | NA | TRBJ2-2 | NA | TRBV20-1
CASSSGTSYYEQYF | TGTGCCAGCAGTTCCGGGACCTCCTACTACGAGCAGTACTTC | NA | TRBJ2-7 | many | TRBV28
CASSLPGRALGYTF | TGTGCCAGCAGCTTACCAGGACGGGCTCTTGGCTACACCTTC | NA | TRBJ1-2 | NA | TRBV7-2
CASSVQGLGEQFF | TGTGCCAGCAGTGTACAGGGCCTCGGTGAGCAGTTCTTC | NA | TRBJ2-1 | few | TRBV2
CSARFRAGSSYEQYF | TGCAGTGCTAGATTCCGGGCGGGAAGCTCCTACGAGCAGTACTTC | NA | TRBJ2-7 | many | TRBV20-1
CASSGGGRGDGTQYF | TGTGCCAGCAGTGGAGGGGGCAGGGGGGACGGGACCCAGTACTTC | NA | TRBJ2-5 | NA | TRBV2
CSARDIRPGLRQETQYF | TGCAGTGCTAGAGATATTCGGCCAGGTCTTCGTCAAGAGACCCAGTACTTC | NA | TRBJ2-5 | many | TRBV20-1
CASSQVASTGELSW | TGTGCCAGCAGCCAAGTGGCGAGCACCGGGGAGCTGTCTTGG | NA | TRBJ2-2 | NA | TRBV14
CASSLLDDYEKLFF | TGTGCCAGCAGTTTATTGGACGACTATGAAAAACTGTTTTTT | NA | TRBJ1-4 | NA | TRBV6-9
CAISASAGRQETQYF | TGTGCCATCAGCGCCTCCGCAGGACGCCAAGAGACCCAGTACTTC | NA | TRBJ2-5 | NA | TRBV10-3
CASRAPGTGRINSPLHF | TGTGCCAGCAGAGCCCCCGGGACAGGGAGAATCAATTCACCCCTCCACTTT | TRBD1 | TRBJ1-6 | NA | TRBV2
CASSLGGHPTTEAFF | TGTGCCAGCAGCTTAGGGGGACACCCAACCACTGAAGCTTTCTTT | NA | TRBJ1-1 | few | TRBV11-2
CAISATTGTNTEAFF | TGTGCCATCAGCGCGACGACAGGGACGAACACTGAAGCTTTCTTT | TRBD1 | TRBJ1-1 | many | TRBV10-3
CASSLGSGPAQLFF | TGTGCCAGCAGCTTAGGTAGCGGGCCGGCGCAGCTGTTTTTT | TRBD2 | TRBJ2-2 | many | TRBV7-9
CASSQRPAGTGELFF | TGTGCCAGCAGCCAACGGCCCGCGGGCACCGGGGAGCTGTTTTTT | NA | TRBJ2-2 | NA | TRBV3-1
CASSPGTSGSSYEQYF | TGTGCCAGCAGCCCTGGGACTAGCGGGAGCTCCTACGAGCAGTACTTC | TRBD2 | TRBJ2-7 | NA | TRBV11-1
CASRLEDNTEAFF | TGTGCCAGCAGATTAGAGGACAACACTGAAGCTTTCTTT | NA | TRBJ1-1 | many | TRBV7-9
CSASQGAGLGVTEAFF | TGCAGTGCTAGTCAAGGGGCGGGTTTGGGGGTGACTGAAGCTTTCTTT | NA | TRBJ1-1 | many | TRBV20-1
CASLTLYQETQYF | TGTGCCAGCTTGACTCTGTACCAAGAGACCCAGTACTTC | NA | TRBJ2-5 | NA | TRBV6-5
CASSLEQVNTEAFF | TGTGCCAGCAGCTTGGAACAGGTGAACACTGAAGCTTTCTTT | NA | TRBJ1-1 | many | TRBV5-4
CATQTGVGYGYTF | TGTGCCACACAGACAGGGGTAGGCTATGGCTACACCTTC | TRBD1 | TRBJ1-2 | few | TRBV28
CASSFTLWRGQGESNGYTF | TGTGCCAGCAGTTTTACGCTGTGGCGGGGACAGGGAGAAAGCAATGGCTACACCTTC | TRBD1 | TRBJ1-2 | NA | TRBV28